This entry features one T cell receptor (beta chain) sequence. Its target is not known. Some clones are missing from TCRdb's copy, which holds only in-frame ones; the method was immunoSEQ multiplex PCR. The sample consists of 35,000 or so clones, around 85% of them appearing once. Trimming at V came to 4 bases and at J to 4 bases, leaving 12 bases not matched to a gene. CDR3 length: 16 amino acids. CDR1 and CDR2 (germline): MDHEN, SYDVKM. These data originate in a study of T cells in localized non-small cell lung cancer. Points from the study as a whole: Longer overall survival associated with higher blood T cell density; shorter survival with higher adjacent-lung clonality. Adjacent lung had a median approximately 50 of the 100 largest tumor clones. Only one tumor region went through sequencing, so heterogeneity may still be there. Uninvolved adjacent lung had the highest recorded T cell clonality, with tumor below it.

Source: peripheral blood, taken before any cancer treatment. This chain uses TRBV28 with TRBJ1-2; 7 nucleotides line up with TRBD1. The TCR sequence derives from a woman aged 40-70 years with stage I lung adenocarcinoma. The CDR3 DNA sequence: TGTGCCAGCAGTTCCCTTCAGGGGGGGCGCATCTATGGCTACACCTTC. Its translation: CASSSLQGGRIYGYTF.